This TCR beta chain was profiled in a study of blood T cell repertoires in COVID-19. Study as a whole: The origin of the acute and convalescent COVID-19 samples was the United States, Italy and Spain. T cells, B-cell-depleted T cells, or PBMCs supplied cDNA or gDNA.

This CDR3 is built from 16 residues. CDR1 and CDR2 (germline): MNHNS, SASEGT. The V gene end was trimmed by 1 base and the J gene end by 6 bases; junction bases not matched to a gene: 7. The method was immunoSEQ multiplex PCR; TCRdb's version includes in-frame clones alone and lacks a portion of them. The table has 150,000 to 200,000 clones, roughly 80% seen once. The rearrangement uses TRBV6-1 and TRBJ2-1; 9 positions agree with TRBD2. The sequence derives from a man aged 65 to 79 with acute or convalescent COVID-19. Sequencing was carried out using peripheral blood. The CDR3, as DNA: TGTGCCAGCAGTGAAGAGCGGCGGGGGGGCCTCAATGAGCAGTTCTTC. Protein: CASSEERRGGLNEQFF.